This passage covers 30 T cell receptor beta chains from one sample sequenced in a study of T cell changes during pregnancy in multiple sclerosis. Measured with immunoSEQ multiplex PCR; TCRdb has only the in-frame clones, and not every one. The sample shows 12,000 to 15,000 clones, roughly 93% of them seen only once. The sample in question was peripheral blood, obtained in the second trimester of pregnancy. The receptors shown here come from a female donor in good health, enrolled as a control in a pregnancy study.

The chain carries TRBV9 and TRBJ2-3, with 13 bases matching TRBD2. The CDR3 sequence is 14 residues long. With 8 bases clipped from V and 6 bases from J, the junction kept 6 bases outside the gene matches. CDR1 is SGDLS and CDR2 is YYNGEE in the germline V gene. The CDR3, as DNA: TGTGCCAGTTCGACTAGCGGGGGGCCCGATACGCAGTATTTT. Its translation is CASSTSGGPDTQYF.

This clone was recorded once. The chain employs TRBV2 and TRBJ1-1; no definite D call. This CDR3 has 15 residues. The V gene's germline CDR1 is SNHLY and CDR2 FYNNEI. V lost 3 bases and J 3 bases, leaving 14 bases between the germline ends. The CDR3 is CASSDQSGGYTEAFF. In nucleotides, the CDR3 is TGTGCCAGCAGTGACCAGTCGGGAGGCTACACTGAAGCTTTCTTT.

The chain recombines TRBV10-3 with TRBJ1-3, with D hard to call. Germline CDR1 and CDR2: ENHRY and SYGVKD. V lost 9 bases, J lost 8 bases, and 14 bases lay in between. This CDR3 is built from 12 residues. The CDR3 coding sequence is TGTGCCATGGGAGATGACGGGTACACCATATATTTT. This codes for CAMGDDGYTIYF.

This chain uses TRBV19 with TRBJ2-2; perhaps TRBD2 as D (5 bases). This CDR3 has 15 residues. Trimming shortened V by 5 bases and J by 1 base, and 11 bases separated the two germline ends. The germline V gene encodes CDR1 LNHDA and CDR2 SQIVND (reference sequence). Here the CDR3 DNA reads TGTGCCAGTAGTGAGCCGGGGAGGAACACCGGGGAGCTGTTTTTT. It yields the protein CASSEPGRNTGELFF. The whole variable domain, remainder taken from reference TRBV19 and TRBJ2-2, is DGGITQSPKYLFRKEGQNVTLSCEQNLNHDAMYWYRQDPGQGLRLIYYSQIVNDFQKGDIAEGYSVSREKKESFPLTVTSAQKNPTAFYLCASSEPGRNTGELFFGEGSRLTVL.

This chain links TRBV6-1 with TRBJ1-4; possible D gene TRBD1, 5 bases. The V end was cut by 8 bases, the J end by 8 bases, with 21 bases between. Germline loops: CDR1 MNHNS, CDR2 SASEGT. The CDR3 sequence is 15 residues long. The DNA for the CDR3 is TGTGCCAGCTCCCTCCCTAACAGCCGGGGGGAAAAACTGTTTTTT. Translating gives CASSLPNSRGEKLFF.

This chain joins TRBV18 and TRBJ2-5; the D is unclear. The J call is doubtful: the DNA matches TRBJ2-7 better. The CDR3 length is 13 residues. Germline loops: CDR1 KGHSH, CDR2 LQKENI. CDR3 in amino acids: CASSPVTTNEQYF. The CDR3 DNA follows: TGTGCCAGCTCCCCGGTAACTACTAACGAGCAGTACTTC.

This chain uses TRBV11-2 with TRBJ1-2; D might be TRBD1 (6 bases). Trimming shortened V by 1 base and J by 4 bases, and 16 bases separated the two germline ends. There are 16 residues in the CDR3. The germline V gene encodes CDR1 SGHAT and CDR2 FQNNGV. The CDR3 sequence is CASSLGRGGRGYGYTF. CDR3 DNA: TGTGCCAGCAGCTTAGGAAGGGGGGGGCGCGGCTATGGCTACACCTTC.

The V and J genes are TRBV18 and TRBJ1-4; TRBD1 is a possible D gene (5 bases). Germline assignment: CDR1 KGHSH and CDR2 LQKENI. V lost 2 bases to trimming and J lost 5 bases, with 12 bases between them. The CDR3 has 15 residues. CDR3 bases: TGTGCCAGCTCACCAACACAGGACCTGAATGAAAAACTGTTTTTT. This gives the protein CASSPTQDLNEKLFF.

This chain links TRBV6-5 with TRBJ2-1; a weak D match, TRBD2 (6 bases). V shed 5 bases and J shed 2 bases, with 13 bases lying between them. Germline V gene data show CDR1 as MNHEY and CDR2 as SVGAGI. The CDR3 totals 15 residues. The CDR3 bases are TGTGCCAGCAGTCCCGGGGGAAGCCCCTACAATGAGCAGTTCTTC. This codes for CASSPGGSPYNEQFF.

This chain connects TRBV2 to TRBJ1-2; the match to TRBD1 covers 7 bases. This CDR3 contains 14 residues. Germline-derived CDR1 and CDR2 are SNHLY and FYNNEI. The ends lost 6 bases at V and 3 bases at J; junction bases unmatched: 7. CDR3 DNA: TGTGCCAGCAGGCCGACGGGACAGCACTATGGCTACACCTTC. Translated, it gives CASRPTGQHYGYTF.

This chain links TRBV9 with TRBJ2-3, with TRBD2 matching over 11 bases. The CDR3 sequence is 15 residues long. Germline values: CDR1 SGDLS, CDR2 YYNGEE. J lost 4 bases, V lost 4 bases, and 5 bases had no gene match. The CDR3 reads CASSTRLAGSDTQYF. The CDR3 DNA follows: TGTGCCAGCAGCACCCGACTAGCGGGGTCAGATACGCAGTATTTT.

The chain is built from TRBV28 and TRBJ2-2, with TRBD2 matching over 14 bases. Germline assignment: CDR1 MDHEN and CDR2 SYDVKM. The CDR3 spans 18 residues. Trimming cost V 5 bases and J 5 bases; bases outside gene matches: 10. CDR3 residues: CASSQGLAGGRRTGELFF. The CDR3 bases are TGTGCCAGCAGTCAAGGACTAGCGGGAGGCCGGCGGACCGGGGAGCTGTTTTTT.

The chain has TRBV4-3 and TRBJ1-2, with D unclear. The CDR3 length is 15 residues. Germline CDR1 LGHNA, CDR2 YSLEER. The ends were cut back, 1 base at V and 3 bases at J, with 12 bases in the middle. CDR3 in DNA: TGCGCCAGCAGCCAAGCCGACCAGCAGGACTATGGCTACACCTTC. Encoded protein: CASSQADQQDYGYTF.

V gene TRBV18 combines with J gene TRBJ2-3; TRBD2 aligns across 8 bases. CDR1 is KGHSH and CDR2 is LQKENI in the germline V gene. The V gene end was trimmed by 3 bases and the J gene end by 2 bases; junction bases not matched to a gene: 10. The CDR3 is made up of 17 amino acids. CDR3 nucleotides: TGTGCCAGCTCACCGGCACTCGGGAGGGCCACCACAGATACGCAGTATTTT. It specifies CASSPALGRATTDTQYF.

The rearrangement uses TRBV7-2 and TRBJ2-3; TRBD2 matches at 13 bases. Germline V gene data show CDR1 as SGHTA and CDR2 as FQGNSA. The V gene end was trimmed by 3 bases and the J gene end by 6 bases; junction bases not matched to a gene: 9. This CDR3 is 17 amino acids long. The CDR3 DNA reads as TGTGCCAGCAGCTTCGGGACTAGCGGGGCCTCGGGGGATACGCAGTATTTT. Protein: CASSFGTSGASGDTQYF.

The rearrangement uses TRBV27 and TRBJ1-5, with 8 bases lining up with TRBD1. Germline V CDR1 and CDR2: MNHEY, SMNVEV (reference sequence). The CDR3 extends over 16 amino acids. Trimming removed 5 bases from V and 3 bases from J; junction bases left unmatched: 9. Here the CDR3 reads CASSPGQGLHNQPQHF. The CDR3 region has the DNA TGTGCCAGCAGTCCCGGACAGGGTCTACACAATCAGCCCCAGCATTTT.

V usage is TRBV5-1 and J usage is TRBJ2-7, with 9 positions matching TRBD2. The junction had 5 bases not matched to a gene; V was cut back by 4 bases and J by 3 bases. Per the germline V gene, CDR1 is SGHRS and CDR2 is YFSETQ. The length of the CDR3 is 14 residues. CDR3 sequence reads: CASSETTSGYEQYF. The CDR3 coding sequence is TGCGCCAGCAGCGAAACGACTAGCGGCTACGAGCAGTACTTC.

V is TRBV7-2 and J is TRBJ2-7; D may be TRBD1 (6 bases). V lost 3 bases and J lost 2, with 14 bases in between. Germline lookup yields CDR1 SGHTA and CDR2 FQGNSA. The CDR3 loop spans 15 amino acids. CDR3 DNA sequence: TGTGCCAGCAGCTTTTCAGGGGTCTCGACCTACGAGCAGTACTTC. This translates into CASSFSGVSTYEQYF.

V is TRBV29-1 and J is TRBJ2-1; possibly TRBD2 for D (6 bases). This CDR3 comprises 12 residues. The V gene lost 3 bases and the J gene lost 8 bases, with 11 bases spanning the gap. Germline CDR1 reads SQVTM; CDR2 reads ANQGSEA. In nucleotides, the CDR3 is TGCAGCGTTGAGGGGACGGGGGATGAGCAGTTCTTC. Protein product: CSVEGTGDEQFF.

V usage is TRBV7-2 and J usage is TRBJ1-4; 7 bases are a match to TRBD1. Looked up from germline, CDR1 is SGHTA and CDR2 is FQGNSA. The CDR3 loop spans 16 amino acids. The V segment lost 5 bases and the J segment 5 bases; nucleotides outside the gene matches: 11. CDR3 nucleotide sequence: TGTGCCAGCAGCCCCAACAGGGGAGGACGGAATGAAAAACTGTTTTTT. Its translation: CASSPNRGGRNEKLFF.

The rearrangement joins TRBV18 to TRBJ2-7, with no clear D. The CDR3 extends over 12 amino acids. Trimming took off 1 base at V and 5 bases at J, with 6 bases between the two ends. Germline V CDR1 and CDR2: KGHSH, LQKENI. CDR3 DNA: TGTGCCAGCTCACCACGGCGGAACGAGCAGTACTTC. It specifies CASSPRRNEQYF.

The CDR3 here is CASSSTVQETQYF. The CDR3 DNA follows: TGTGCCAGCAGCTCGACAGTTCAAGAGACCCAGTACTTC. The chain recombines TRBV5-6 with TRBJ2-5; possible D gene TRBD1, 5 bases. V was trimmed by 3 bases and J by 2 bases, leaving 8 bases between them. Germline-derived CDR1 and CDR2 are SGHDT and YYEEEE. The CDR3 extends over 13 amino acids.

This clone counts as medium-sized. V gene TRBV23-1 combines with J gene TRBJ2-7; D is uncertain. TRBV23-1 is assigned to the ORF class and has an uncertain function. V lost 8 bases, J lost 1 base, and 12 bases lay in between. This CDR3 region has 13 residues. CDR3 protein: CASGPHPSYEQYF. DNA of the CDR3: TGCGCCAGCGGCCCACATCCTTCCTACGAGCAGTACTTC.

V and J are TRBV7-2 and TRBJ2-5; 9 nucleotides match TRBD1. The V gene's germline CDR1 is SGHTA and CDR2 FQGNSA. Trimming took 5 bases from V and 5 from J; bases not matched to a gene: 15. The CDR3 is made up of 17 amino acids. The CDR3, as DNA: TGTGCCAGCAGCCTAGGACAGGGGTTAATGGTACTGGAGACCCAGTACTTC. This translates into CASSLGQGLMVLETQYF.

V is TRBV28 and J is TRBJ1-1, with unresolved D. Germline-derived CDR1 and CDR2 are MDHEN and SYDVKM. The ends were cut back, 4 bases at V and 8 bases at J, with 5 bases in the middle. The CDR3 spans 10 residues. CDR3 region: CASSSLEAFF. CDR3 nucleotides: TGTGCCAGCAGTTCTCTAGAAGCTTTCTTT.

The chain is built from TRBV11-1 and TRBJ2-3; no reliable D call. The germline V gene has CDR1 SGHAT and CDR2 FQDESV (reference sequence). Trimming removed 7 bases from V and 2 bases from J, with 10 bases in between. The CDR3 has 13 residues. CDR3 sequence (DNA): TGTGCCAGCACCTCCCAGGACACAGATACGCAGTATTTT. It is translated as CASTSQDTDTQYF.

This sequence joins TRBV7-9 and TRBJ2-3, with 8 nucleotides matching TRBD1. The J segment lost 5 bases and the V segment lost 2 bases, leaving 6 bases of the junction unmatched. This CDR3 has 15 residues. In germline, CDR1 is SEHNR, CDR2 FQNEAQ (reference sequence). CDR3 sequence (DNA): TGTGCCAGCAGCTTATTGGCAGGGGGCCTAGATACGCAGTATTTT. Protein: CASSLLAGGLDTQYF. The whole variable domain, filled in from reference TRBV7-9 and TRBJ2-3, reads DTGVSQNPRHKITKRGQNVTFRCDPISEHNRLYWYRQTLGQGPEFLTYFQNEAQLEKSRLLSDRFSAERPKGSFSTLEIQRTEQGDSAMYLCASSLLAGGLDTQYFGPGTRLTVL.

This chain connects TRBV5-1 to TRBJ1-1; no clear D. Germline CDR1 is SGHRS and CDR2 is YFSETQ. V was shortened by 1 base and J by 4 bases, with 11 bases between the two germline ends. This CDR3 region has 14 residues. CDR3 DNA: TGCGCCAGCAGCTTGTGGAATTCGGGCACTGAAGCTTTCTTT. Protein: CASSLWNSGTEAFF. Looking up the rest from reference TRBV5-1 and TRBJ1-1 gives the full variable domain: KAGVTQTPRYLIKTRGQQVTLSCSPISGHRSVSWYQQTPGQGLQFLFEYFSETQRNKGNFPGRFSGRQFSNSRSEMNVSTLELGDSALYLCASSLWNSGTEAFFGQGTRLTVV.

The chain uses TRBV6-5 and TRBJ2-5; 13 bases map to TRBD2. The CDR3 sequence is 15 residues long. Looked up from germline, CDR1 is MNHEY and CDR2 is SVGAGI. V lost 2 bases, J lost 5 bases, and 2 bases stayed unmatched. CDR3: CASSYVTSGRETQYF. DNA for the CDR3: TGTGCCAGCAGTTACGTGACTAGCGGGAGGGAGACCCAGTACTTC.

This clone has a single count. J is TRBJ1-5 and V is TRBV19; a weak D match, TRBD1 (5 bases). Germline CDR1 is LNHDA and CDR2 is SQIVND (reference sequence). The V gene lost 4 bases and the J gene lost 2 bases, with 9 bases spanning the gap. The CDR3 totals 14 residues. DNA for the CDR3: TGTGCCAGTAGTAAGGGGCAGGGCAATCAGCCCCAGCATTTT. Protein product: CASSKGQGNQPQHF.